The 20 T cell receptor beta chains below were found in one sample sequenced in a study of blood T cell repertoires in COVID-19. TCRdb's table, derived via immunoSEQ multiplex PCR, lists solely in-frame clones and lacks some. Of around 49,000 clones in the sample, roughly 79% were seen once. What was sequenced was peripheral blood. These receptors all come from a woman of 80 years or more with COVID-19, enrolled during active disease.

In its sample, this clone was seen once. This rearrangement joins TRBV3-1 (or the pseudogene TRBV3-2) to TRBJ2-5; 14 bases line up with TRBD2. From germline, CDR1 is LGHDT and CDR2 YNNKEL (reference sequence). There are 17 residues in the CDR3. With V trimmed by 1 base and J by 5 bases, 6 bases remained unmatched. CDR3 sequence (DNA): TGTGCCAGCAGCCAAGGACTAGCGGGAGGGCCGCGGGAGACCCAGTACTTC. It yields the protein CASSQGLAGGPRETQYF.

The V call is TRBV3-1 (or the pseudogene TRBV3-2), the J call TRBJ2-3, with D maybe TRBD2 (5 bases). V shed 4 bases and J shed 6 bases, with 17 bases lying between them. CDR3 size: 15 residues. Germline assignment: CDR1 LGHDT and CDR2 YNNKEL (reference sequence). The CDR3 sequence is CASSRRAGDMDTQYF. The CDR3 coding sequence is TGTGCCAGCAGCCGGCGGGCCGGGGATATGGATACGCAGTATTTT.

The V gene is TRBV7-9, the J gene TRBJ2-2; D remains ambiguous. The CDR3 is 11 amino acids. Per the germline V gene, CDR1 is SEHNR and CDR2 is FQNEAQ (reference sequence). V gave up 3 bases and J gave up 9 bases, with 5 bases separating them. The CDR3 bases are TGTGCCAGCAGCTTTCAATGGGAGCTGTTTTTT. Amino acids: CASSFQWELFF.

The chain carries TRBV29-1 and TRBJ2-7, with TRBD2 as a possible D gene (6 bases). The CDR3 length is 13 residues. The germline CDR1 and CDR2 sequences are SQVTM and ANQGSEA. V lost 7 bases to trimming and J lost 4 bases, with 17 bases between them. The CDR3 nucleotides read TGCAGCGCCGCCCTCGGGAGAGGGTACGAGCAGTACTTC. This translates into CSAALGRGYEQYF.

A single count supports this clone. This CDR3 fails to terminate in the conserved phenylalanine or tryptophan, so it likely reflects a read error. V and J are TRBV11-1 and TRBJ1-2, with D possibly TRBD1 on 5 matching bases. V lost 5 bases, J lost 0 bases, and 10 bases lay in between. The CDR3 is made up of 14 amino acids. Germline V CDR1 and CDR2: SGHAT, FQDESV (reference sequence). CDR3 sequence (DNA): TGTGCCAGCAGCGGTAGACAGTCTAACTATGGCTACACCTCC. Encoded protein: CASSGRQSNYGYTS.

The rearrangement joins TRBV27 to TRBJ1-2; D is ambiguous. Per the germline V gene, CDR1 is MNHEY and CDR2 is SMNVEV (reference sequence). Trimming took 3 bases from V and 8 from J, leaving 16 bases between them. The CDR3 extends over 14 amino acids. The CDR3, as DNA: TGTGCCAGCAGTTTCGCCCCCCGAGGGTTCGGCTACACCTTC. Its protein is CASSFAPRGFGYTF.

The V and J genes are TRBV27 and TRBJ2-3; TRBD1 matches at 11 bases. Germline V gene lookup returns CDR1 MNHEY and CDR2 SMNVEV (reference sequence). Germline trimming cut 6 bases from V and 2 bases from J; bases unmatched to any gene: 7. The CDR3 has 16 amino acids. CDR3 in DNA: TGTGCCAGCAGATCCCGGGACAGGGGGACCACAGATACGCAGTATTTT. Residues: CASRSRDRGTTDTQYF.

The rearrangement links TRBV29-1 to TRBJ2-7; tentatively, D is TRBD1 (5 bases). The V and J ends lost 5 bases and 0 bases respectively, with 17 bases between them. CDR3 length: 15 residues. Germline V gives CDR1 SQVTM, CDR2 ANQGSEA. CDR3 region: CSVKTGDAPSYEQYF. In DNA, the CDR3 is TGCAGCGTTAAAACAGGTGACGCCCCCTCCTACGAGCAGTACTTC.

CDR3 loop: CASSQAGSGRAIDTQYF. The DNA of the CDR3 is TGTGCCAGCAGCCAAGCCGGTAGCGGGAGGGCGATAGATACGCAGTATTTT. This chain uses TRBV3-1 (or the pseudogene TRBV3-2) with TRBJ2-3; 11 positions agree with TRBD2. The germline V gene encodes CDR1 LGHDT and CDR2 YNNKEL (reference sequence). The CDR3 extends over 17 amino acids. V lost 1 base, J lost 5 bases, and 8 bases stayed unmatched.

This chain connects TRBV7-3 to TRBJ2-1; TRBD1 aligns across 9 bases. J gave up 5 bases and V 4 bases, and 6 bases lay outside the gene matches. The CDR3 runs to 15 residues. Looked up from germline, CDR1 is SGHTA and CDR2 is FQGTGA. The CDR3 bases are TGTGCCAGCAGCTACGGGACAGGGAAGGACAATGAGCAGTTCTTC. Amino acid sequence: CASSYGTGKDNEQFF.

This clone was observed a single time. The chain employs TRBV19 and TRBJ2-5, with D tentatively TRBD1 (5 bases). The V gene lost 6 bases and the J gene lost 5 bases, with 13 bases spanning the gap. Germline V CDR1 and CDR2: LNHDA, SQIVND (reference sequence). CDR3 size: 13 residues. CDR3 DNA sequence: TGTGCCAGTAGGGACATCTTCGAGGAGACCCAGTACTTC. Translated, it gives CASRDIFEETQYF.

This chain's CDR3 is CASRVTGTNYGYTF. The CDR3 nucleotides read TGTGCCAGCAGGGTAACCGGGACAAACTATGGCTACACCTTC. This chain uses TRBV28 with TRBJ1-2, with a weak D call TRBD1 (6 bases). The germline V gene has CDR1 MDHEN and CDR2 SYDVKM. V lost 6 bases, J lost 2 bases, and 13 bases lay in between. The CDR3 is 14 residues long.

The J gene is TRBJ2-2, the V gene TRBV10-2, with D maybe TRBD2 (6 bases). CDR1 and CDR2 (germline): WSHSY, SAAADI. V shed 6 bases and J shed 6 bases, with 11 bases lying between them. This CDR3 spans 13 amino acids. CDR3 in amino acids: CASSGSFAGELFF. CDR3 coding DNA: TGCGCCAGCAGCGGGAGTTTCGCCGGGGAGCTGTTTTTT.

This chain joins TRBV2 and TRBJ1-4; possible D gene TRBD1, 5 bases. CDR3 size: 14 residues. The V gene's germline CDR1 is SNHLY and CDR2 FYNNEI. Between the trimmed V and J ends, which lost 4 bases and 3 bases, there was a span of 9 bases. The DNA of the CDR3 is TGTGCCAGCAGTGTGGGGGGGGCTAATGAAAAACTGTTTTTT. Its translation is CASSVGGANEKLFF.

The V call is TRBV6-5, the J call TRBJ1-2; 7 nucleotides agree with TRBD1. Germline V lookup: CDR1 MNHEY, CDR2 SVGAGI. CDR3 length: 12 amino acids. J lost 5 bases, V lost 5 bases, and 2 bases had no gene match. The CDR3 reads CASSPRGYGYTF. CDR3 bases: TGTGCCAGCAGTCCCAGGGGGTATGGCTACACCTTC.

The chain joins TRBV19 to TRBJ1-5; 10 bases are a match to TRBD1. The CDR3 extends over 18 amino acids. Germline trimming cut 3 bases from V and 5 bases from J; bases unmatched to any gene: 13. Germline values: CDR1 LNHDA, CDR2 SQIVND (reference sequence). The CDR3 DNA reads TGTGCCAGTAGTATCGCTCTGGGACAGGGGACCAGGGATCAGCCCCAGCATTTT. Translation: CASSIALGQGTRDQPQHF.

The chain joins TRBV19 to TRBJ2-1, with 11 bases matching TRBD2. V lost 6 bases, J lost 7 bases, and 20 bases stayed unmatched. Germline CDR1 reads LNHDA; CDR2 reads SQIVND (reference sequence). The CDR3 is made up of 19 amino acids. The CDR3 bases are TGTGCCAGTAGCTTGGCGACTAGCGGGATTAGTTCCACATTGAATGAGCAGTTCTTC. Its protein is CASSLATSGISSTLNEQFF.

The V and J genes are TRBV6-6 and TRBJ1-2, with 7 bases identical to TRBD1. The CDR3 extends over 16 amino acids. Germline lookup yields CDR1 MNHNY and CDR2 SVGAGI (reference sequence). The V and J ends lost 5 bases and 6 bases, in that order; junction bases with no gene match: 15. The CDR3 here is CASSRTIKDRWHGYTF. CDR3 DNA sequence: TGTGCCAGCAGTCGAACGATAAAGGACAGGTGGCATGGCTACACCTTC.

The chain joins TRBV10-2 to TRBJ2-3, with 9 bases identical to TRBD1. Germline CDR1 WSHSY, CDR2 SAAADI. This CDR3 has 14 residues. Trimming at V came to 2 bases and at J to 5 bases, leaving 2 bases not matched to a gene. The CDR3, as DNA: TGCGCCAGCAGTGAGCACAGGGGGCGAGATACGCAGTATTTT. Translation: CASSEHRGRDTQYF.

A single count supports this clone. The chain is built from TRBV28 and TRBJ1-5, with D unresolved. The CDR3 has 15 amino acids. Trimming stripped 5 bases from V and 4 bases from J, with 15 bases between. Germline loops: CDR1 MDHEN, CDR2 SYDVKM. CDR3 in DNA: TGTGCCAGCAGTCACCCTGATCTGAGAAATCAGCCCCAGCATTTT. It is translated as CASSHPDLRNQPQHF.